These 24 T cell receptor beta chains were all obtained from the same sample, sequenced in a study of cytomegalovirus exposure and HLA in healthy donors. PCR used 60 Vbeta primers and 13 Jbeta primers. Sequenced by immunoSEQ multiplex PCR; TCRdb stores in-frame clones only, minus some. The sample lists 210,000 or so clones, approximately 85% occurring once. The sequenced material came from PBMCs. Receptors originate from a girl under 10 years old in good health and CMV-seronegative.

The chain carries TRBV10-3 and TRBJ2-7; a weak D match, TRBD1 (5 bases). The V and J ends lost 1 base and 2 bases respectively, with 15 bases between them. Looked up from germline, CDR1 is ENHRY and CDR2 is SYGVKD. This CDR3 is 16 amino acids long. The CDR3 here is CAISELSQGPTYEQYF. The CDR3 coding sequence is TGTGCCATCAGTGAGTTATCCCAGGGCCCCACCTACGAGCAGTACTTC.

This clone was found once. The chain combines TRBV5-4 with TRBJ2-5; 8 bases align to TRBD2. The junction had 10 bases not matched to a gene; V was cut back by 4 bases and J by 2 bases. CDR1 and CDR2 (germline): SGHNT, YYREEE (reference sequence). This CDR3 is 16 amino acids long. This CDR3 reads CASSPRGARNQETQYF. The CDR3, as DNA: TGTGCCAGCAGCCCGCGGGGGGCCCGAAATCAAGAGACCCAGTACTTC. Drawing the rest from reference TRBV5-4 and TRBJ2-5, the complete variable domain is ETGVTQSPTHLIKTRGQQVTLRCSSQSGHNTVSWYQQALGQGPQFIFQYYREEENGRGNFPPRFSGLQFPNYSSELNVNALELDDSALYLCASSPRGARNQETQYFGPGTRLLVL.

This clone was observed a single time. The V and J genes are TRBV2 and TRBJ1-5, with 11 bases matching TRBD1. From germline, CDR1 is SNHLY and CDR2 FYNNEI. The CDR3 loop spans 15 amino acids. J was trimmed by 9 bases and V by 5 bases; bases with no gene match: 9. CDR3 in DNA: TGTGCCAGCAGTCAGGACAGGGGGCAAATTCGGCCCCAGCATTTT. Residues: CASSQDRGQIRPQHF.

Only one count was recorded for this clone. One end of the junction is discordant with germline, which a read error may explain. The CDR3 reads CSSSLRPSGRVVGANVLTF. DNA of the CDR3: TGTTCCAGCAGCTTAAGACCCAGCGGGAGGGTAGTGGGGGCCAACGTCCTGACTTTC. The chain carries TRBV7-9 and TRBJ2-6, with TRBD2 identical over 10 bases. The CDR3 totals 19 residues. Germline V lookup: CDR1 SEHNR, CDR2 FQNEAQ (reference sequence).

This clone occurred a few times. The sample holds other DNA sequences that translate to the same CDR3. This chain links TRBV5-1 with TRBJ2-5, with TRBD2 matching 8 bases. The CDR3 totals 13 residues. Germline lookup yields CDR1 SGHRS and CDR2 YFSETQ. Trimming removed 0 bases from V and 5 bases from J; junction bases left unmatched: 0. The CDR3: CASSLGGGETQYF. The CDR3 DNA sequence: TGCGCCAGCAGCTTGGGCGGGGGGGAGACCCAGTACTTC.

Concerning this clone: Relative to the germline gene, one junction end is altered; a read error may explain this. The chain recombines TRBV7-9 with TRBJ1-1; D gene unclear. The CDR3 has 10 residues. Germline V gives CDR1 SEHNR, CDR2 FQNEAQ (reference sequence). CDR3 nucleotide sequence: TGTTCCAGCAGCAGAGGTGAAGCTTTCTTT. It specifies CSSSRGEAFF.

V gene TRBV4-1 combines with J gene TRBJ2-7; 8 bases line up with TRBD2. The junction had 6 bases not matched to a gene; V was cut back by 1 base and J by 4 bases. There are 15 residues in the CDR3. The germline V gene encodes CDR1 MGHRA and CDR2 YSYEKL. In nucleotides, the CDR3 is TGCGCCAGCAGCCAAGGGATCGCTAGCGGGTACGAGCAGTACTTC. Encoded protein: CASSQGIASGYEQYF.

CDR3: CATSRGGRGNQPQHF. The CDR3 region has the DNA TGTGCCACCAGCAGAGGGGGGCGCGGGAATCAGCCCCAGCATTTT. This chain links TRBV15 with TRBJ1-5, with a weak D call TRBD1 (6 bases). V was shortened by 1 base and J by 4 bases, with 11 bases between the two germline ends. The V gene's germline CDR1 is LNHNV and CDR2 YYDKDF (reference sequence). The CDR3 totals 15 residues.

The chain joins TRBV5-1 to TRBJ1-2, with 7 bases that match TRBD1. Germline CDR1 and CDR2: SGHRS and YFSETQ. The CDR3 is 16 amino acids. Losses at the gene ends were 6 bases for V and 7 bases for J; bases not matched to a gene: 18. The CDR3 DNA reads as TGCGCCAGCAAGATCGGAAGCACAGGGGTAGGAATTGGCTACACCTTC. It encodes CASKIGSTGVGIGYTF.

This chain links TRBV15 with TRBJ2-7, with TRBD2 matching 13 bases. CDR3 length equals 17 residues. Trimming removed 1 base from V and 5 bases from J; junction bases left unmatched: 8. Germline V CDR1 and CDR2: LNHNV, YYDKDF (reference sequence). CDR3 protein: CATSRVRRGLAGDEQYF. DNA for the CDR3: TGTGCCACCAGCAGAGTAAGGCGTGGACTAGCGGGAGACGAGCAGTACTTC.

For this clone: The identical CDR3 is also encoded by other nucleotide sequences in the sample. The CDR3 region has the DNA TGCGCCAGCAGCTTGGGGACTAGCGGGGGGCAAGAGACCCAGTACTTC. Translation gives CASSLGTSGGQETQYF. The V call is TRBV5-1, the J call TRBJ2-5; 14 bases are a match to TRBD2. V lost 0 bases to trimming and J lost 2 bases; unmatched junction nucleotides: 0. The CDR3 is made up of 16 amino acids. CDR1 is SGHRS, CDR2 YFSETQ, per germline.

The V gene is TRBV7-2, the J gene TRBJ2-7, with D tentatively TRBD2 (5 bases). V lost 5 bases to trimming and J lost 1 base, with 18 bases between them. The length of the CDR3 is 16 residues. Germline CDR1 SGHTA, CDR2 FQGNSA. In nucleotides, the CDR3 is TGTGCCAGCAGCCAAACCCTGACGGGAACTTCCTACGAGCAGTACTTC. The encoded protein is CASSQTLTGTSYEQYF.

Remarks on this clone: This sample includes further DNA sequences coding for the same CDR3. The chain has TRBV2 and TRBJ2-7; 7 bases fit TRBD1. The CDR3 runs 13 residues. Trimming cost V 6 bases and J 2 bases; bases outside gene matches: 4. The germline gives CDR1 SNHLY, CDR2 FYNNEI. This chain's CDR3 is CASSVDRAYEQYF. CDR3 nucleotides: TGTGCCAGCAGCGTTGACAGGGCCTACGAGCAGTACTTC.

This sequence joins TRBV21-1 and TRBJ1-6; the table's D call, TRBD1, was not checked against the DNA. TRBV21-1 is labeled a pseudogene. The CDR3 extends over 18 amino acids. CDR3 residues: CASSTATGNEFYNSPLHF. The CDR3 region has the DNA TGTGCCAGCAGCACCGCGACAGGAAACGAATTCTATAATTCACCCCTCCACTTT.

This sequence joins TRBV7-3 and TRBJ2-7; D perhaps matches TRBD1 (6 bases). Trimming shortened V by 3 bases and J by 4 bases, and 13 bases separated the two germline ends. The CDR3 is 14 residues long. Per the germline V gene, CDR1 is SGHTA and CDR2 is FQGTGA. The CDR3 region has the DNA TGTGCCAGCAGCTTGGGGGCAGGGTCGTACGAGCAGTACTTC. Amino acids: CASSLGAGSYEQYF.

For this clone: The sample holds other DNA sequences that translate to the same CDR3. This rearrangement joins TRBV5-1 to TRBJ2-3; D is undetermined. Trimming cost V 3 bases and J 4 bases, with 3 bases left between them. The CDR3 contains 11 residues. The germline CDR1 and CDR2 sequences are SGHRS and YFSETQ. CDR3 sequence reads: CASSSADTQYF. DNA of the CDR3: TGCGCCAGCAGCTCCGCAGATACGCAGTATTTT. The full variable domain, its missing parts supplied by reference TRBV5-1 and TRBJ2-3, is KAGVTQTPRYLIKTRGQQVTLSCSPISGHRSVSWYQQTPGQGLQFLFEYFSETQRNKGNFPGRFSGRQFSNSRSEMNVSTLELGDSALYLCASSSADTQYFGPGTRLTVL.

There are a few counts of this clone. The rearrangement links TRBV4-1 to TRBJ2-1; 9 bases map to TRBD2. V was pared by 4 bases and J by 6 bases, with 10 bases of the junction left unmatched. CDR3 size: 16 residues. Germline V gene lookup returns CDR1 MGHRA and CDR2 YSYEKL. The chain's CDR3 is CASSPFERGASNEQFF. CDR3 DNA sequence: TGCGCCAGCAGCCCCTTTGAGCGGGGGGCGAGCAATGAGCAGTTCTTC.

This chain uses TRBV27 with TRBJ1-1; no firm D call. This CDR3 has 14 residues. Trimming left V 3 bases short and J 0 bases short, with 8 bases between. Germline lookup yields CDR1 MNHEY and CDR2 SMNVEV (reference sequence). CDR3 nucleotide sequence: TGTGCCAGCAGTTTTAATCGTCTGAACACTGAAGCTTTCTTT. Residues: CASSFNRLNTEAFF.

Concerning this clone: Sequence at one end of the junction differs from germline and may be a read error. The chain couples TRBV27 to TRBJ2-6; D is undetermined. The germline V gene encodes CDR1 MNHEY and CDR2 SMNVEV (reference sequence). The CDR3 runs to 15 residues. In nucleotides, the CDR3 is TGTGCCAGCGGTTTATTCGGCTCTGGGGCCAACGTCCTGACTTTC. It yields the protein CASGLFGSGANVLTF.

The V gene is TRBV29-1, the J gene TRBJ1-2; tentative D call: TRBD1 (5 bases). In germline, CDR1 is SQVTM, CDR2 ANQGSEA. There are 12 residues in the CDR3. In DNA form, the CDR3 reads TGCACCTCATGGGGCTCAAACTATGGCTACACCTTC. This gives the protein CTSWGSNYGYTF.

This chain joins TRBV30 and TRBJ1-1; no clear D gene. Trimming took off 3 bases at V and 0 bases at J, with 8 bases between the two ends. The length of the CDR3 is 13 residues. Germline V gene lookup returns CDR1 GTSNPN and CDR2 SVGIG (reference sequence). The CDR3 DNA reads TGTGCCTGGAGACCGACAATGAACACTGAAGCTTTCTTT. Amino acids: CAWRPTMNTEAFF.

This clone is a singleton in its sample. This chain joins TRBV5-1 and TRBJ2-1; D gene unclear. V dropped 0 bases and J dropped 3 bases, with 10 bases sitting between them. The CDR3 extends over 15 amino acids. CDR1 SGHRS and CDR2 YFSETQ come from the germline V gene. The chain's CDR3 is CASSLDQFIYNEQFF. CDR3 nucleotides: TGCGCCAGCAGCTTGGACCAGTTTATCTACAATGAGCAGTTCTTC.

V usage is TRBV11-2 and J usage is TRBJ2-7, with 11 positions matching TRBD1. CDR3 length: 14 residues. From germline, CDR1 is SGHAT and CDR2 FQNNGV. V lost 5 bases, J lost 5 bases, and 5 bases stayed unmatched. The CDR3 spells CASSVGTGGHEQYF. The DNA for the CDR3 is TGTGCCAGCAGCGTCGGGACAGGGGGTCACGAGCAGTACTTC.

The chain is built from TRBV9 and TRBJ1-4; maybe TRBD1 (6 bases). The CDR3 has 15 residues. Germline loops: CDR1 SGDLS, CDR2 YYNGEE. V was clipped by 4 bases and J by 7 bases, with 17 bases between them. The CDR3 loop is CASSPGTGSFEKLFF. The CDR3 region has the DNA TGTGCCAGCAGCCCTGGTACAGGGTCATTTGAAAAACTGTTTTTT.